This T cell receptor (beta chain) came from a study of ipilimumab plus nivolumab after autologous stem cell transplantation. Study-wide results and limits: Per the authors, repertoire, Treg and microbiota data justify further study.

Remarks on this clone: Its antigen is not identified.

Deletions cut 3 bases from V and 5 bases from J, with 10 bases between. The CDR3 contains 13 residues. Looked up from germline, CDR1 is SGHVS and CDR2 is FQNEAQ. Starting 14 to 28 days after autologous transplant, ipilimumab 1 mg/kg was given. Through week 26, nivolumab 3 mg/kg IV was given weeks 1, 4, 7, 10, then biweekly. Sequencing used immunoSEQ multiplex PCR; TCRdb keeps in-frame clones, though not all of them. The sample shows some 46,000 clones, around nine tenths of them seen only once. The starting material was PBMCs, obtained in a trial of ipilimumab plus nivolumab as post-transplant consolidation. This receptor was identified in a male donor with multiple myeloma. V is TRBV7-8 and J is TRBJ1-1, with unresolved D. This CDR3 reads CASSLESETEAFF. The CDR3 nucleotides read TGTGCCAGCAGCTTGGAGTCGGAGACTGAAGCTTTCTTT.